This paragraph reports one T cell receptor (beta chain). Its target is unknown. Tagging with unique molecular identifiers was a feature of the TCR beta cDNA libraries. The source material, roughly 0.85 to 10 million T cells, gave rise to 400,000 to 600,000 cDNA molecules. From the PCR reads, TCRdb called clonotypes with MiXCR, one entry per CDR3 protein. The sample includes hundreds of thousands of distinct CDR3 sequences, roughly three fifths of them seen just once. Trimming pared 6 bases from V and 4 bases from J, leaving 7 bases between. This CDR3 comprises 12 residues. Germline loops: CDR1 MNHEY, CDR2 SMNVEV (reference sequence). This entry belongs to a study of post-analysis software for immune sequencing data. The wider study: As for disease course, relapsing-remitting, secondary progressive and progressive-relapsing multiple sclerosis were all included.

Study-wide points: Controls significantly exceeded multiple sclerosis patients in normalized Chao1 diversity. TRBV segments more frequent in patients than in controls numbered about 5 and included TRBV5-6, TRBV5-1 and TRBV20-1. When the samples were clustered directly with F measure, those that had been prepared in the same batch showed strong co-clustering.

This chain links TRBV27 with TRBJ1-3; D ambiguous. This receptor was obtained from a girl between 2 and 10 years old with multiple sclerosis. The sequencing input was blood. In DNA form, the CDR3 reads TGTGCCAGCAGCCCAGGAGGAAACACCATATATTTT. Its protein is CASSPGGNTIYF.